These T cell receptor beta chains were read from a single sample in a study of T cell repertoires in cytomegalovirus infection. From the reads, TCRdb called clonotypes with MiXCR, one entry per CDR3 protein. The sample holds about half a million distinct CDR3 sequences; roughly 34% are singletons and the top ten take roughly 15%. These receptors' targets are unknown. Specimen: cultured PBMCs, collected from culture after CMV antigen stimulation. All receptors come from a human donor in good health (CMV status not recorded). Some clones in this sample may be carry-over from other donors' samples. CDR3s include the opening cysteine and the closing phenylalanine or tryptophan. D genes are given only for firm matches. Not every row has a clone size; where given, it reads once, few, many or a size class.

d_call j_call clone_size v_call cdr3_aa cdr3_nt
TRBD1 TRBJ2-1 - TRBV19 CASREGQASGNEQFF TGTGCCAGTAGAGAGGGACAGGCGTCTGGGAATGAGCAGTTCTTC
- TRBJ1-2 - TRBV28 CATETARGIYGYTF TGTGCCACAGAAACAGCTCGGGGCATCTATGGCTACACCTTC
- TRBJ1-3 few TRBV12-3/TRBV12-4 CASSAVRHSGNTIYF TGTGCCAGCAGTGCTGTCAGACACTCTGGAAACACCATATATTTT
- TRBJ1-1 - TRBV4-3 CASSQERGMNTEAFF TGCGCCAGCAGCCAAGAACGCGGGATGAACACTGAAGCTTTCTTT
- TRBJ2-7 - TRBV18 CASSPSREQYF TGTGCCAGCTCACCTAGTCGCGAGCAGTACTTC
- TRBJ1-4 few TRBV7-2 CASSLALGPRNEKLFF TGTGCCAGCAGCTTAGCCTTGGGACCGAGAAATGAAAAACTGTTTTTT
- TRBJ1-5 - TRBV12-3/TRBV12-4 CASSLLIRGASNQPQHF TGTGCCAGCAGTTTACTCATCCGGGGGGCAAGCAATCAGCCCCAGCATTTT
TRBD1 TRBJ2-7 - TRBV7-2 CASSPQGGSSYEQYF TGTGCCAGCAGCCCACAGGGGGGAAGCTCCTACGAGCAGTACTTC
- TRBJ2-3 - TRBV27 CASSLEVASGTDTQYF TGTGCCAGCAGTTTAGAGGTGGCTAGCGGCACAGATACGCAGTATTTT
- TRBJ2-6 - TRBV4-3 CASSQVPTGSGANVLTF TGCGCCAGCAGCCAAGTCCCAACAGGTTCTGGGGCCAACGTCCTGACTTTC
TRBD1 TRBJ1-4 many TRBV7-9 CASSPHRDRAAEKLFF TGTGCCAGCAGCCCTCACCGGGACAGGGCTGCTGAAAAACTGTTTTTT
- TRBJ2-2 - TRBV5-1 CASSPTSLSHTGELFF TGCGCCAGCAGTCCGACTAGTCTCTCACACACCGGGGAGCTGTTTTTT
- TRBJ1-1 - TRBV7-2 CASSSGSLNTEAFF TGTGCCAGCAGCTCAGGGTCCCTGAACACTGAAGCTTTCTTT
TRBD1 TRBJ1-4 - TRBV5-1 CASSSTTGPEKLFF TGCGCCAGCAGCTCTACGACAGGGCCTGAAAAACTGTTTTTT
- TRBJ2-1 many TRBV7-9 CASSLAEALARSGEQFF TGTGCCAGCAGCTTAGCGGAGGCCCTAGCGCGATCGGGTGAGCAGTTCTTC
TRBD1 TRBJ1-1 - TRBV4-1 CASRSIYRGMNTEAFF TGCGCCAGCAGATCTATTTACAGGGGAATGAACACTGAAGCTTTCTTT
- TRBJ2-1 many TRBV19 CASSIVPRSEQFF TGTGCCAGTAGTATAGTGCCACGGTCGGAGCAGTTCTTC
TRBD2 TRBJ2-3 - TRBV10-3 CATAGGGGTDTQYF TGTGCCACCGCCGGGGGGGGAGGCACAGATACGCAGTATTTT
- TRBJ2-7 once TRBV12-3/TRBV12-4 CASSPLGGSYEQYF TGTGCCAGCAGTCCCCTTGGAGGGTCGTACGAGCAGTACTTC
- TRBJ2-1 few TRBV19 CASSIFEGNEQFF TGTGCCAGTAGTATATTTGAGGGCAATGAGCAGTTCTTC
- TRBJ2-2 - TRBV4-2 CASSQDNIRGPRAGELFF TGTGCCAGCAGCCAAGATAATATCCGGGGGCCGCGCGCCGGGGAGCTGTTTTTT
TRBD1 TRBJ2-1 once TRBV6-2/TRBV6-3 CASSSDRGYEQFF TGTGCCAGCAGTTCCGACAGGGGATATGAGCAGTTCTTC
TRBD1 TRBJ2-4 many TRBV7-2 CASSLDPDRVIQYF TGTGCCAGCAGCTTAGATCCCGACAGGGTCATTCAGTACTTC
TRBD2 TRBJ2-1 - TRBV2 CASSEVLAGGVEQFF TGTGCCAGCAGTGAAGTGCTAGCGGGAGGAGTTGAGCAGTTCTTC
- TRBJ2-1 - TRBV20-1 CSAPGRGYNEQFF TGCAGTGCCCCAGGGCGGGGCTACAATGAGCAGTTCTTC
- TRBJ2-2 few TRBV11-3 CASSLEQGTGELFF TGTGCCAGCAGCTTAGAACAGGGAACCGGGGAGCTGTTTTTT
TRBD2 TRBJ2-7 - TRBV11-2 CASNNPAGPGEQYF TGTGCCAGCAATAATCCAGCGGGACCGGGGGAGCAGTACTTC
TRBD1 TRBJ2-3 - TRBV10-3 CAISEDRENTQYF TGTGCCATCAGTGAAGACAGGGAAAATACGCAGTATTTT
- TRBJ1-1 many TRBV7-2 CASSLEGRNTEAFF TGTGCCAGCAGCTTAGAGGGCCGGAACACTGAAGCTTTCTTT
- TRBJ1-1 many TRBV12-3/TRBV12-4 CASRRQRRPVKNTEAFF TGTGCCAGCAGAAGACAGCGTCGCCCGGTGAAGAACACTGAAGCTTTCTTT
TRBD1 TRBJ2-7 - TRBV19 CASSMDRSPYEQYF TGTGCCAGTAGTATGGACAGGTCCCCCTACGAGCAGTACTTC
- TRBJ1-3 many TRBV7-2 CASSLDSSRGNTIYF TGTGCCAGCAGCTTAGACAGTTCGCGGGGAAACACCATATATTTT
- TRBJ2-3 few TRBV7-8 CASSFTADTQYF TGTGCCAGCAGCTTTACGGCAGATACGCAGTATTTT
- TRBJ1-6 few TRBV6-6 CASSYREFDSPLHF TGTGCCAGCAGCTACAGGGAATTTGATTCACCCCTCCACTTT
TRBD1 TRBJ1-1 - TRBV7-2 CASSPGQTGTEAFF TGTGCCAGCAGCCCGGGACAGACGGGAACTGAAGCTTTCTTT
TRBD1 TRBJ2-1 few TRBV11-3 CASSAGGSYNEQFF TGTGCCAGCAGCGCAGGGGGCTCCTACAATGAGCAGTTCTTC
- TRBJ2-1 few TRBV12-3/TRBV12-4 CASSLRTGAAAVNEQFF TGTGCCAGCAGTTTACGCACGGGAGCTGCGGCTGTCAATGAGCAGTTCTTC
TRBD2 TRBJ2-4 many TRBV7-2 CASSLASGGGNIQYF TGTGCCAGCAGCTTAGCTAGCGGCGGGGGGAACATTCAGTACTTC
- TRBJ2-5 - TRBV29-1 CSVNWAGRKRETQYF TGCAGCGTTAATTGGGCGGGACGGAAAAGGGAGACCCAGTACTTC
TRBD1 TRBJ1-1 few TRBV6-2/TRBV6-3 CASRTGEGTEAFF TGTGCCAGCAGGACAGGGGAGGGCACTGAAGCTTTCTTT
- TRBJ2-1 few TRBV12-3/TRBV12-4 CASSSSLGEQFF TGTGCCAGCAGCTCGTCATTGGGTGAGCAGTTCTTC
- TRBJ1-6 many TRBV7-2 CASSPQGSYNSPLHF TGTGCCAGCAGCCCACAGGGTTCCTATAATTCACCCCTCCACTTT